This T cell receptor beta chain stems from a study of radiotherapy plus CTLA-4 blockade in lung cancer. Turning to the study itself: Objective responses were documented in around a sixth of patients, with disease control in roughly 30%.

About this clone itself: Its antigen remains unidentified.

Study-wide points: Blood TCR clones of tumor origin expanded after radiotherapy plus ipilimumab.

The CDR3 totals 12 residues. Germline loops: CDR1 MNHEY, CDR2 SMNVEV (reference sequence). V was pared by 4 bases and J by 12 bases, with 1 base of the junction left unmatched. Sequencing was performed with immunoSEQ multiplex PCR; in TCRdb, only in-frame clones are kept and a portion is missing. There are 120,000 or so clones in the sample; 78% occur only once, and approximately 5.2% lies in the top ten. Chemo-refractory metastatic non-small-cell lung cancer patients underwent focal radiation alongside CTLA-4 blockade with ipilimumab. The TCR comes from a human donor with non-small cell lung cancer who had a partial response to radiotherapy plus ipilimumab. This specimen was peripheral blood, taken from a patient treated with radiotherapy plus ipilimumab. V is TRBV27 and J is TRBJ2-7; TRBD2 matches at 15 bases. CDR3 bases: TGTGCCAGCAGTTCGGGACTAGCGGGAGGGTACGTC. The encoded protein is CASSSGLAGGYV.